Below, 14 T cell receptor beta chains from the same sample are listed, as sequenced in a study of cytomegalovirus exposure and HLA in healthy donors. Amplification used 60 Vbeta primers and 13 Jbeta primers. TCRdb keeps only in-frame clones here, not all; method: immunoSEQ multiplex PCR. The table lists more than 140,000 clones, over 60% of them singletons. Sequences were obtained from PBMCs. These TCRs come from a woman aged 25 to 45 in good health and CMV-seropositive.

This clone has only a few counts. This chain connects TRBV10-1 to TRBJ2-1, with D unclear. The CDR3 contains 16 residues. Between the trimmed V and J ends, which lost 0 bases and 1 base, there was a span of 10 bases. Germline CDR1 reads WNHNN; CDR2 reads SYGVQD (reference sequence). The CDR3 sequence: CASSESAAQSYNEQFF. The CDR3 DNA reads as TGCGCCAGCAGTGAGTCGGCCGCCCAATCCTACAATGAGCAGTTCTTC.

The V gene is TRBV29-1, the J gene TRBJ1-1, with D possibly being TRBD1 (5 bases). Germline-derived CDR1 and CDR2 are SQVTM and ANQGSEA. The CDR3 runs 15 residues. V lost 3 bases to trimming and J lost 4 bases, with 18 bases between them. The CDR3 DNA reads as TGCAGCGTTGAGGGCCCCCACAGGTTGGGCACTGAAGCTTTCTTT. Translating it yields CSVEGPHRLGTEAFF.

This clone was recorded a few times. The gene calls are TRBV7-9 and TRBJ1-1, with D maybe TRBD1 (5 bases). CDR3 length equals 14 residues. From germline, CDR1 is SEHNR and CDR2 FQNEAQ (reference sequence). Trimming left V 3 bases short and J 1 base short, with 9 bases between. The CDR3, as DNA: TGTGCCAGCAGCTTCGGGCAGGGGAACACTGAAGCTTTCTTT. Protein product: CASSFGQGNTEAFF.

The genes are TRBV28 and TRBJ1-1; D gene unclear. Germline loops: CDR1 MDHEN, CDR2 SYDVKM. V was trimmed by 7 bases and J by 1 base, leaving 7 bases between them. The CDR3 is 12 residues long. The CDR3: CASKRGNTEAFF. CDR3 in DNA: TGTGCCAGCAAGCGGGGGAACACTGAAGCTTTCTTT. Combining the CDR3 with reference TRBV28 and TRBJ1-1 gives the whole variable domain DVKVTQSSRYLVKRTGEKVFLECVQDMDHENMFWYRQDPGLGLRLIYFSYDVKMKEKGDIPEGYSVSREKKERFSLILESASTNQTSMYLCASKRGNTEAFFGQGTRLTVV.

As regards this clone: Sequence at one end of the junction differs from germline and may be a read error. V gene TRBV7-8 combines with J gene TRBJ2-7, with D possibly TRBD1 on 6 matching bases. CDR1 and CDR2 from the germline V gene are SGHVS and FQNEAQ. The CDR3 length is 12 residues. Here the CDR3 reads CASSLARQGPVF. In nucleotides, the CDR3 is TGTGCCAGCAGCTTAGCGCGCCAGGGGCCCGTCTTC.

In its sample, this clone was seen a few times. V usage is TRBV6-5 and J usage is TRBJ2-7; D perhaps matches TRBD2 (6 bases). Trimming shortened V by 5 bases and J by 3 bases, and 14 bases separated the two germline ends. The CDR3 covers 14 residues. The germline CDR1 and CDR2 sequences are MNHEY and SVGAGI. This chain's CDR3 is CASSTTGTLYEQYF. DNA for the CDR3: TGTGCCAGCAGTACAACCGGGACTCTCTACGAGCAGTACTTC.

In its sample, this clone was seen a few times. This rearrangement joins TRBV4-2 to TRBJ2-1; TRBD1 agrees at 9 bases. Germline CDR1 LGHNA, CDR2 YNFKEQ. The CDR3 runs 15 residues. V trimming: 4 bases; J trimming: 6 bases; junction bases outside the gene matches: 7. The CDR3 region is CASSPPGQGPNEQFF. The CDR3 nucleotides read TGTGCCAGCAGCCCCCCGGGACAGGGCCCCAATGAGCAGTTCTTC.

Comment on this clone: One end of the junction varies from germline; a read error may be responsible. The chain employs TRBV13 and TRBJ1-2, with D tentatively TRBD1 (6 bases). Germline V gives CDR1 PRHDT, CDR2 FYEKMQ (reference sequence). The CDR3 is 11 amino acids. The CDR3 loop is CASSLWGGQRF. CDR3 DNA sequence: TGTGCCAGCAGCTTATGGGGGGGACAACGCTTC.

The CDR3 reads CAWSPMQGLQETQYF. CDR3 in DNA: TGTGCCTGGAGTCCAATGCAGGGGCTCCAAGAGACCCAGTACTTC. V is TRBV30 and J is TRBJ2-5; TRBD1 is a possible D gene (6 bases). The CDR3 has 15 amino acids. V gave up 2 bases and J gave up 1 base, with 14 bases separating them. Germline-derived CDR1 and CDR2 are GTSNPN and SVGIG (reference sequence).

The CDR3 here is CASSSRAGTRDGYTF. The CDR3 region has the DNA TGTGCCAGCAGTTCCCGCGCGGGAACTAGGGATGGCTACACCTTC. The chain uses TRBV2 and TRBJ1-2; D is uncertain. V was trimmed by 5 bases and J by 6 bases, leaving 19 bases between them. From germline, CDR1 is SNHLY and CDR2 FYNNEI. The CDR3 is 15 residues long.

V gene TRBV5-1 combines with J gene TRBJ2-7; possible D gene TRBD1, 5 bases. Per germline, CDR1 SGHRS and CDR2 YFSETQ. The CDR3 consists of 14 residues. Trimming stripped 2 bases from V and 1 base from J, with 10 bases between. The DNA of the CDR3 is TGCGCCAGCAGCTTCCAGACAGAATCCTACGAGCAGTACTTC. Translated, it gives CASSFQTESYEQYF.

The V call is TRBV5-6, the J call TRBJ1-2, with D tentatively TRBD1 (6 bases). The V end was cut by 4 bases, the J end by 2 bases, with 15 bases between. Germline V gene data show CDR1 as SGHDT and CDR2 as YYEEEE. This CDR3 has 15 residues. The CDR3 spells CASSPGDNRNYGYTF. The CDR3 DNA is TGTGCCAGCAGCCCAGGGGACAACCGCAACTATGGCTACACCTTC.

The chain links TRBV15 to TRBJ2-7; 8 bases agree with TRBD1. The V segment lost 5 bases and the J segment 9 bases; nucleotides outside the gene matches: 18. Per germline, CDR1 LNHNV and CDR2 YYDKDF (reference sequence). The CDR3 extends over 16 amino acids. The DNA for the CDR3 is TGTGCCACCAGCGGATTCGGCGCAGGGGGCTTCAACGGGCAGTACTTC. Translating gives CATSGFGAGGFNGQYF.

This sequence joins TRBV5-1 and TRBJ1-4; 9 nucleotides match TRBD1. The V gene's germline CDR1 is SGHRS and CDR2 YFSETQ. V dropped 0 bases and J dropped 0; count of bases not matched to a gene: 0. There are 16 residues in the CDR3. CDR3 nucleotides: TGCGCCAGCAGCTTGGGGACAGGGGCAACTAATGAAAAACTGTTTTTT. This translates into CASSLGTGATNEKLFF.